The 23 T cell receptor beta chains listed next were all sequenced from one sample in a study of blood T cell repertoires in COVID-19. Method: immunoSEQ multiplex PCR; TCRdb's copy keeps in-frame clones and lacks some. The sample includes some 190,000 clones, over 80% of them seen just once. The sample taken for sequencing was peripheral blood. These receptors were collected from a woman aged 55-70 years with COVID-19, enrolled during active disease.

The chain is built from TRBV7-9 and TRBJ1-5; the match to TRBD1 covers 12 bases. J was trimmed by 5 bases and V by 5 bases; bases with no gene match: 4. Germline CDR1 SEHNR, CDR2 FQNEAQ (reference sequence). This CDR3 has 15 amino acids. This CDR3 reads CASSLGTGGYQPQHF. In DNA form, the CDR3 reads TGTGCCAGCAGCCTCGGGACAGGGGGCTATCAGCCCCAGCATTTT.

This chain connects TRBV6-1 to TRBJ1-2, with 7 positions matching TRBD1. Trimming at V came to 1 base and at J to 2 bases, leaving 7 bases not matched to a gene. The germline CDR1 and CDR2 sequences are MNHNS and SASEGT. The CDR3 spans 16 residues. CDR3 protein: CASSEGQGRPNYGYTF. The DNA of the CDR3 is TGTGCCAGCAGTGAAGGACAGGGCAGGCCCAACTATGGCTACACCTTC.

The rearrangement joins TRBV5-1 to TRBJ2-6, with D possibly TRBD2 on 5 matching bases. The length of the CDR3 is 18 residues. From germline, CDR1 is SGHRS and CDR2 YFSETQ. Deletions cut 4 bases from V and 0 bases from J, with 17 bases between. The CDR3 sequence: CASSGTHRGSSGANVLTF. Here the CDR3 DNA reads TGCGCCAGCAGCGGCACCCACCGAGGGAGCTCTGGGGCCAACGTCCTGACTTTC.

This sequence joins TRBV19 and TRBJ2-5, with D possibly TRBD2 on 5 matching bases. V gave up 5 bases and J gave up 5 bases, with 9 bases separating them. This CDR3 spans 12 amino acids. Germline V gene lookup returns CDR1 LNHDA and CDR2 SQIVND (reference sequence). The CDR3: CASSEGAETQYF. CDR3 nucleotides: TGTGCCAGTAGTGAGGGCGCCGAGACCCAGTACTTC.

The chain couples TRBV5-1 to TRBJ2-5, with 9 bases aligning to TRBD1. Per the germline V gene, CDR1 is SGHRS and CDR2 is YFSETQ. The CDR3 has 18 residues. V was clipped by 0 bases and J by 7 bases; unmatched bases: 16. In DNA, the CDR3 is TGCGCCAGCAGCTTGGTAGCAGGACAGGGGCCCTCAAAGGGGACCCAGTACTTC. Its translation: CASSLVAGQGPSKGTQYF.

This clone was observed a few times. V and J are TRBV7-3 and TRBJ2-2, with 8 bases lining up with TRBD2. Germline CDR1 SGHTA, CDR2 FQGTGA. The length of the CDR3 is 17 residues. The V and J ends lost 5 bases and 2 bases, in that order; junction bases with no gene match: 10. In DNA form, the CDR3 reads TGTGCCAGCAGCCAACCCGGCACTAGCGGCAACACCGGGGAGCTGTTTTTT. It is translated as CASSQPGTSGNTGELFF.

This clone was recorded a few times. This chain connects TRBV7-8 to TRBJ2-3, with D unresolved. V was pared by 5 bases and J by 0 bases, with 12 bases between. CDR1 is SGHVS and CDR2 is FQNEAQ in the germline V gene. CDR3 size: 15 residues. CDR3 sequence: CASSQSRSSTDTQYF. The CDR3 nucleotides are TGTGCCAGCAGCCAGTCGCGATCTAGCACAGATACGCAGTATTTT.

This chain connects TRBV11-3 to TRBJ2-1, with TRBD2 identical over 10 bases. Germline loops: CDR1 SGHNT, CDR2 YENEEA. V shed 4 bases and J 3 bases; nucleotides not matched to a gene: 3. This CDR3 comprises 15 residues. The CDR3 region has the DNA TGTGCCAGCAGCTCACTAGCGGGATTCTACAATGAGCAGTTCTTC. Protein sequence: CASSSLAGFYNEQFF.

The chain has TRBV10-3 and TRBJ1-2, with a possible D match to TRBD1 (6 bases). The length of the CDR3 is 16 residues. V was shortened by 0 bases and J by 4 bases, with 15 bases between the two germline ends. Germline V lookup: CDR1 ENHRY, CDR2 SYGVKD. The CDR3 DNA reads as TGTGCCATCAGTGAGTCCCCTTACAGGGAAATCTATGGCTACACCTTC. Residues: CAISESPYREIYGYTF.

The V call is TRBV21-1, the J call TRBJ2-1; TRBD2 is taken as the D call from the table, unchecked against the DNA. TRBV21-1 is recorded as a pseudogene. The CDR3 runs to 14 residues. Here the CDR3 DNA reads TGTGCCAGCAGCAAGGGACTGGCTTACAATGAGCAGTTCTTC. It codes for CASSKGLAYNEQFF.

This chain joins TRBV10-3 and TRBJ2-2, with 8 bases fitting TRBD2. The CDR3 is 14 residues long. V was clipped by 9 bases and J by 0 bases; unmatched bases: 3. Germline-derived CDR1 and CDR2 are ENHRY and SYGVKD. CDR3 amino acids: CAIGGLANTGELFF. The CDR3 DNA reads as TGTGCCATAGGGGGACTAGCGAACACCGGGGAGCTGTTTTTT.

The chain combines TRBV9 with TRBJ1-6; D remains ambiguous. CDR3 length equals 17 residues. Germline V gives CDR1 SGDLS, CDR2 YYNGEE. Trimming stripped 0 bases from V and 0 bases from J, with 10 bases between. The CDR3 DNA is TGTGCCAGCAGCGTAGGAACAGTCGGCTCCTATAATTCACCCCTCCACTTT. This gives the protein CASSVGTVGSYNSPLHF.

The chain employs TRBV6-2 or TRBV6-3 and TRBJ2-7; a possible D gene is TRBD2 (5 bases). This CDR3 is 16 amino acids long. V was shortened by 0 bases and J by 7 bases, with 19 bases between the two germline ends. Germline CDR1 MNHEY, CDR2 SVGEGT. The CDR3 nucleotides are TGTGCCAGCAGTTACTCGTTTACTAGAGGGTCGTGGGAGCAGTACTTC. The encoded protein is CASSYSFTRGSWEQYF.

The V and J genes are TRBV6-2 or TRBV6-3 and TRBJ1-5, with D maybe TRBD1 (5 bases). The CDR3 has 16 residues. V gave up 2 bases and J gave up 3 bases, with 14 bases separating them. Germline CDR1 is MNHEY and CDR2 is SVGEGT. CDR3 amino acids: CASSYARRGNNQPQHF. The DNA of the CDR3 is TGTGCCAGCAGTTACGCGCGTAGGGGTAACAATCAGCCCCAGCATTTT.

The rearrangement joins TRBV9 to TRBJ2-5; tentative D call: TRBD1 (5 bases). This CDR3 has 13 amino acids. V was pared by 3 bases and J by 5 bases, with 11 bases between. The V gene's germline CDR1 is SGDLS and CDR2 YYNGEE. The CDR3, as DNA: TGTGCCAGCAGCGAGGTGGGGCGGGAGACCCAGTACTTC. Amino acid sequence: CASSEVGRETQYF.

The genes are TRBV19 and TRBJ2-7, with a possible D match to TRBD2 (6 bases). With 5 bases removed from V and 2 bases from J, the gap between germline ends came to 19 bases. Germline V gene sequence: CDR1 LNHDA, CDR2 SQIVND (reference sequence). The CDR3 contains 16 residues. Here the CDR3 DNA reads TGTGCCAGTAGTGACCCGGGAGAGCGGGCTACCTACGAGCAGTACTTC. Translation: CASSDPGERATYEQYF.

V gene TRBV5-1 combines with J gene TRBJ2-3; a weak D match, TRBD2 (5 bases). The CDR3 extends over 15 amino acids. Germline V gene lookup returns CDR1 SGHRS and CDR2 YFSETQ. The germline V and J ends were trimmed by 4 bases and 5 bases, with 17 bases remaining between them. The DNA of the CDR3 is TGCGCCAGCAGCCCCTTTACTAGTGTTGGAGATACGCAGTATTTT. Amino acid sequence: CASSPFTSVGDTQYF.

This rearrangement joins TRBV9 to TRBJ2-2; 9 bases line up with TRBD1. The trim removed 0 bases at V and 0 bases at J, leaving 0 bases unmatched. Germline V lookup: CDR1 SGDLS, CDR2 YYNGEE. This CDR3 has 16 residues. Here the CDR3 reads CASSVGTGANTGELFF. CDR3 bases: TGTGCCAGCAGCGTAGGGACAGGGGCGAACACCGGGGAGCTGTTTTTT.

The rearrangement joins TRBV5-1 to TRBJ1-3; 7 bases map to TRBD1. Germline V CDR1 and CDR2: SGHRS, YFSETQ. CDR3 size: 17 residues. With 4 bases clipped from V and 0 bases from J, the junction kept 10 bases outside the gene matches. CDR3 residues: CASSLSADRNSGNTIYF. CDR3 coding DNA: TGCGCCAGCAGCCTCTCCGCGGACAGGAACTCTGGAAACACCATATATTTT.

The chain couples TRBV2 to TRBJ2-3, with TRBD2 matching 7 bases. The CDR3 is 15 amino acids. Looked up from germline, CDR1 is SNHLY and CDR2 is FYNNEI. The trim removed 5 bases at V and 0 bases at J, leaving 5 bases unmatched. The CDR3 is CASSQLATSTDTQYF. The CDR3 nucleotides are TGTGCCAGCAGTCAACTAGCGACTAGCACAGATACGCAGTATTTT.

The chain uses TRBV7-3 and TRBJ2-1, with 8 bases fitting TRBD2. The ends lost 6 bases at V and 9 bases at J; junction bases unmatched: 13. The germline gives CDR1 SGHTA, CDR2 FQGTGA. CDR3 length: 15 residues. The DNA for the CDR3 is TGTGCCAGCAGTCAGATAGCGGGGCCCTACTCTGAGCAGTTCTTC. Translating it yields CASSQIAGPYSEQFF.

The CDR3 bases are TGTGCCAGCAGTTACTTGACTAGCGGGCTTTACAATGAGCAGTTCTTC. Its protein is CASSYLTSGLYNEQFF. The chain has TRBV6-5 and TRBJ2-1; TRBD2 aligns across 10 bases. The V segment lost 1 base and the J segment 4 bases; nucleotides outside the gene matches: 4. The germline V gene has CDR1 MNHEY and CDR2 SVGAGI. CDR3 length equals 16 residues.

This clone was seen a single time. The chain has TRBV9 and TRBJ2-1; D gene uncertain. This CDR3 is 15 amino acids long. Trimming removed 3 bases from V and 1 base from J, with 11 bases in between. Germline CDR1 reads SGDLS; CDR2 reads YYNGEE. The CDR3 DNA sequence: TGTGCCAGCAGCGCCTATTCCTCGTCCTACAATGAGCAGTTCTTC. Amino acid sequence: CASSAYSSSYNEQFF.